The 22 T cell receptor beta chains below come from one sample, sequenced in a study of CD4+ T cells in melanoma. Clones were read by immunoSEQ multiplex PCR, and TCRdb kept only the in-frame ones, dropping some. The table lists more than 9,500 clones, about 78% of them singletons. Sequencing was done on a sample of tumor tissue. These receptor sequences come from a human donor with melanoma.

The rearrangement uses TRBV6-5 and TRBJ1-2; D is undetermined. The CDR3 is 14 residues long. Per the germline V gene, CDR1 is MNHEY and CDR2 is SVGAGI. V was trimmed by 0 bases and J by 2 bases, leaving 7 bases between them. The CDR3 reads CASSYSKLNYGYTF. The CDR3 nucleotides read TGTGCCAGCAGTTACTCGAAGCTAAACTATGGCTACACCTTC.

This rearrangement joins TRBV6-1 to TRBJ2-2; 11 positions agree with TRBD1. CDR1 MNHNS and CDR2 SASEGT come from the germline V gene. V gave up 2 bases and J gave up 6 bases; unmatched junction bases: 14. The CDR3 sequence is 19 residues long. For the CDR3, the DNA is TGTGCCAGCAGTGAACGTAGGACAGGGGGCGTTCTGGCCGCCGGGGAGCTGTTTTTT. This encodes CASSERRTGGVLAAGELFF.

This clone is medium-sized in the sample. This chain joins TRBV5-1 and TRBJ1-6; no definite D call. The ends were cut back, 0 bases at V and 8 bases at J, with 6 bases in the middle. The germline gives CDR1 SGHRS, CDR2 YFSETQ. This CDR3 contains 13 residues. The CDR3 region is CASSLDGHSPLHF. CDR3 bases: TGCGCCAGCAGCTTGGACGGACATTCACCCCTCCACTTT.

The chain couples TRBV6-5 to TRBJ2-5; a possible D gene is TRBD2 (6 bases). The germline V gene has CDR1 MNHEY and CDR2 SVGAGI. The CDR3 spans 13 residues. V lost 5 bases, J lost 5 bases, and 12 bases lay in between. CDR3: CASSRGLAETQYF. CDR3 DNA sequence: TGTGCCAGCAGTCGGGGGTTAGCCGAGACCCAGTACTTC.

This CDR3 reads CASSPDRHTEAFF. The CDR3 region has the DNA TGTGCCAGCAGCCCTGACAGGCACACTGAAGCTTTCTTT. This sequence joins TRBV5-4 and TRBJ1-1, with D possibly being TRBD1 (6 bases). From germline, CDR1 is SGHNT and CDR2 YYREEE (reference sequence). The CDR3 consists of 13 residues. V gave up 4 bases and J gave up 3 bases, with 10 bases separating them. Supplemented by reference TRBV5-4 and TRBJ1-1, the full variable domain reads ETGVTQSPTHLIKTRGQQVTLRCSSQSGHNTVSWYQQALGQGPQFIFQYYREEENGRGNFPPRFSGLQFPNYSSELNVNALELDDSALYLCASSPDRHTEAFFGQGTRLTVV.

V usage is TRBV9 and J usage is TRBJ2-7; D possibly matches TRBD1 or TRBD2 (5 bases each). The CDR3 is 14 amino acids. Trimming took 0 bases from V and 0 from J, leaving 7 bases between them. CDR1 and CDR2 (germline): SGDLS, YYNGEE. CDR3 protein: CASSVGDGSYEQYF. The CDR3 nucleotides read TGTGCCAGCAGCGTAGGGGACGGCTCCTACGAGCAGTACTTC.

The CDR3 protein is CASSLVPGPSSTGELFF. CDR3 bases: TGTGCCAGCAGCTTAGTCCCCGGCCCCTCGTCCACCGGGGAGCTGTTTTTT. V is TRBV7-6 and J is TRBJ2-2; no definite D call. The V end lost 1 base, the J end lost 4 bases, and 16 bases lay between the germline ends. The CDR3 sequence is 17 residues long. Germline V gene data show CDR1 as SGHVS and CDR2 as FNYEAQ.

The chain employs TRBV19 and TRBJ2-5; 10 positions match TRBD1. Germline values: CDR1 LNHDA, CDR2 SQIVND (reference sequence). The CDR3 consists of 16 residues. V lost 9 bases to trimming and J lost 4 bases; unmatched junction nucleotides: 14. For the CDR3, the DNA is TGTGCCAGCACAAGTCCCCGGGACAGGGGTGGAGAGACCCAGTACTTC. Translation: CASTSPRDRGGETQYF.

Concerning this clone: A far more abundant clone sits one base away, making this likely a read error. V is TRBV4-2 and J is TRBJ2-3; the D gene is possibly TRBD1 (6 bases). Germline V gives CDR1 LGHNA, CDR2 YNFKEQ. The CDR3 has 16 amino acids. The V end lost 2 bases, the J end lost 5 bases, and 17 bases lay between the germline ends. The CDR3 region has the DNA TGTGCCAGCAGCCAACATCGACAGGCAGGAGGAGATACGCAGTATTTT. It yields the protein CASSQHRQAGGDTQYF.

This clone was seen once. This chain links TRBV11-3 with TRBJ1-1; D call uncertain. The CDR3 totals 13 residues. Germline V gives CDR1 SGHNT, CDR2 YENEEA. V was cut by 6 bases and J by 5 bases, with 13 bases left in between. CDR3 in DNA: TGTGCCAGCAGTAACGAGGTTGGAACTGAAGCTTTCTTT. As protein: CASSNEVGTEAFF.

This clone showed up just once. The rearrangement uses TRBV11-3 and TRBJ1-1, with 8 nucleotides matching TRBD1. The CDR3 covers 14 residues. V shed 5 bases and J 8 bases; nucleotides not matched to a gene: 10. The germline V gene has CDR1 SGHNT and CDR2 YENEEA. As DNA, the CDR3 is TGTGCCAGCAGCCGCGCCGGGACAGGAGGGGAAGCTTTCTTT. It translates to CASSRAGTGGEAFF.

This clone has more than one count but fewer than ten. CDR3: CASSYAEIGDTQYF. CDR3 nucleotides: TGTGCCAGCAGCTACGCGGAAATTGGCGATACGCAGTATTTT. The chain links TRBV11-2 to TRBJ2-3; D is uncertain. This CDR3 spans 14 amino acids. The V gene's germline CDR1 is SGHAT and CDR2 FQNNGV. V was pared by 4 bases and J by 6 bases, with 14 bases between.

This clone showed up just a few times. The chain couples TRBV7-7 to TRBJ1-1; no clear D gene. Trimming removed 5 bases from V and 0 bases from J, with 7 bases in between. CDR3 length: 13 amino acids. Germline loops: CDR1 SSHAT, CDR2 FNYEAQ (reference sequence). Here the CDR3 reads CASSPQVNTEAFF. CDR3 nucleotides: TGTGCCAGCAGCCCGCAAGTGAACACTGAAGCTTTCTTT.

The chain links TRBV10-3 to TRBJ1-2, with D unclear. CDR3 size: 12 residues. V was clipped by 2 bases and J by 7 bases, with 8 bases between them. The V gene's germline CDR1 is ENHRY and CDR2 SYGVKD. CDR3 DNA: TGTGCCATCAGTGAGGCGGTGGGTGGCTACACCTTC. Protein product: CAISEAVGGYTF.

Only a few counts were recorded for this clone. The genes are TRBV2 and TRBJ2-7, with unresolved D. This CDR3 comprises 11 residues. Trimming shortened V by 6 bases and J by 2 bases, and 5 bases separated the two germline ends. In germline, CDR1 is SNHLY, CDR2 FYNNEI. CDR3 bases: TGTGCCAGCAGCCCGGCCTACGAGCAGTACTTC. It codes for CASSPAYEQYF.

The V call is TRBV6-1, the J call TRBJ2-4; 8 positions match TRBD2. Germline CDR1 MNHNS, CDR2 SASEGT. The CDR3 consists of 19 residues. V was clipped by 3 bases and J by 0 bases; unmatched bases: 13. CDR3: CASSDVLAGALIAKNIQYF. DNA for the CDR3: TGTGCCAGCAGTGACGTTCTAGCGGGCGCCTTAATAGCCAAAAACATTCAGTACTTC.

This clone was detected a few times. This rearrangement joins TRBV2 to TRBJ1-2; 7 bases match TRBD1. Per germline, CDR1 SNHLY and CDR2 FYNNEI. This CDR3 region has 14 residues. Trimming took 7 bases from V and 2 from J; bases not matched to a gene: 7. CDR3 in DNA: TGTGCCAGCAAAACCAGGGGGTCCAACTATGGCTACACCTTC. This translates into CASKTRGSNYGYTF.

In its sample, this clone is medium-sized (0.01 to 0.1%). The chain carries TRBV11-2 and TRBJ1-2, with 8 positions matching TRBD1. The CDR3 sequence is 15 residues long. Per the germline V gene, CDR1 is SGHAT and CDR2 is FQNNGV. V lost 2 bases to trimming and J lost 4 bases; unmatched junction nucleotides: 6. The DNA of the CDR3 is TGTGCCAGCAGCTTATTTCTGGGGACAGGCTATGGCTACACCTTC. Protein sequence: CASSLFLGTGYGYTF. The variable domain in full, with the rest retrieved from reference TRBV11-2 and TRBJ1-2, is EAGVAQSPRYKIIEKRQSVAFWCNPISGHATLYWYQQILGQGPKLLIQFQNNGVVDDSQLPKDRFSAERLKGVDSTLKIQPAKLEDSAVYLCASSLFLGTGYGYTFGSGTRLTVV.

CDR3 loop: CASSPRYEQFF. The CDR3 nucleotides read TGTGCCAGCAGCCCGCGCTATGAGCAGTTCTTC. This sequence joins TRBV7-2 and TRBJ2-1; unclear D gene. Germline-derived CDR1 and CDR2 are SGHTA and FQGNSA. The length of the CDR3 is 11 residues. The V end was cut by 5 bases, the J end by 8 bases, with 7 bases between.

A few counts support this clone. The rearrangement uses TRBV2 and TRBJ1-5; D might be TRBD1 (6 bases). The V and J ends lost 5 bases and 1 base respectively, with 9 bases between them. This CDR3 region has 14 residues. Germline values: CDR1 SNHLY, CDR2 FYNNEI. Here the CDR3 DNA reads TGTGCCAGCAGTAGGGGGATGAGCAATCAGCCCCAGCATTTT. Translation: CASSRGMSNQPQHF.

The CDR3 loop is CASSEGRGSYNEQFF. CDR3 nucleotide sequence: TGCGCCAGCAGTGAGGGCAGGGGCTCCTACAATGAGCAGTTCTTC. The rearrangement joins TRBV10-1 to TRBJ2-1, with TRBD1 as a possible D gene (6 bases). This CDR3 region has 15 residues. The V gene's germline CDR1 is WNHNN and CDR2 SYGVQD (reference sequence). Trimming left V 2 bases short and J 0 bases short, with 8 bases between.

This clone was counted a few times. V gene TRBV7-9 combines with J gene TRBJ1-1; TRBD1 is a possible D gene (5 bases). CDR1 is SEHNR, CDR2 FQNEAQ, per germline (reference sequence). The CDR3 spans 13 residues. V was shortened by 8 bases and J by 0 bases, with 10 bases between the two germline ends. CDR3 sequence: CASLQGLNTEAFF. The DNA of the CDR3 is TGTGCCAGCCTCCAGGGTTTGAACACTGAAGCTTTCTTT.